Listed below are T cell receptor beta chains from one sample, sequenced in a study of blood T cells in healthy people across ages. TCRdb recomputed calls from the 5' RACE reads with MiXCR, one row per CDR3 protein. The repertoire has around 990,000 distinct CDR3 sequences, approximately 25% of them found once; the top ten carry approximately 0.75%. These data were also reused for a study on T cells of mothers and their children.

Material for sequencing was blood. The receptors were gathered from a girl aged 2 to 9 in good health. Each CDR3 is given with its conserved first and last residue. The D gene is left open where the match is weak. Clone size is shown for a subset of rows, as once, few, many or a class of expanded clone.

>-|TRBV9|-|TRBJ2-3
TGTGCCAGCAGAGGAACAGCAGATACGCAGTATTTT
CASRGTADTQYF
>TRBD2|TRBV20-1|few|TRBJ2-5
TGCAGTGCTAACGGGGACTATTCGGAGACCCAGTACTTC
CSANGDYSETQYF
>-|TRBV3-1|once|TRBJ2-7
TGTGCCACCAGCACCAGGAGGGGGTTCGAGCAGTACTTC
CATSTRRGFEQYF
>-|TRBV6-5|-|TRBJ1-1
TGTGCCAGCAGTTACTCGAGTGGCACTGTAGCTTTCTTT
CASSYSSGTVAFF
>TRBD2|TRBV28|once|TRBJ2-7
TGTGCCAACAGTTTTAGGGAGGGGAGGGCCCACTACGAGCAGTACTTC
CANSFREGRAHYEQYF
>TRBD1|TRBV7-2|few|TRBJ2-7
TGTGCCAGCAGCTTAGGGGCAGGGGGCTTGGGTGAGCAGTACTTC
CASSLGAGGLGEQYF
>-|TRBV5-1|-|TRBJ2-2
TGCGCCAGCAGCTTGGGAGAAGGCCCCGGGGAGCTGTTTTTT
CASSLGEGPGELFF
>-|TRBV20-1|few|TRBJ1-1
TGCAGTGCTAGCTCACCGCAGGGCCCTGAAGCTTTCTTT
CSASSPQGPEAFF
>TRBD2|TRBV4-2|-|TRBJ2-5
TGTGCCAGCAGCCAAGCTCTGGTAGCGGGGGGGCGGGAGTTCTTC
CASSQALVAGGREFF
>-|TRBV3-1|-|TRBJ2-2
TGTGCCAGCAGCCCCCTCGTGGGCGGGAACACCGGGGAGCTGTTTTTT
CASSPLVGGNTGELFF
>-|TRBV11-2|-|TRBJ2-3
TGTGCCAGCAGAGCCGGGATACCCCGGGGGACAGATACGCAGTATTTT
CASRAGIPRGTDTQYF
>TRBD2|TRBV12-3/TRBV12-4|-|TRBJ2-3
TGTGCCAGCAGTACCCCCTTGACTAGCGGGGGGGCCGATACGCAGTATTTT
CASSTPLTSGGADTQYF
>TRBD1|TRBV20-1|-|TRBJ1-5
TGCAGTGCTAGAGATTTTACAGGGGGCGGCAATCAGCCCCAGCATTTT
CSARDFTGGGNQPQHF
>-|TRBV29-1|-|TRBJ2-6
TGCAGCGTTGCTGCACAGTCCTCTGGGGCCAACGTCCTGACTTTC
CSVAAQSSGANVLTF
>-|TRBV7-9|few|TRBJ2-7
TGTGCCAGCAGCCTCATGTATCAGGGGCAGGACTCCTACGAGCAGTACTTC
CASSLMYQGQDSYEQYF
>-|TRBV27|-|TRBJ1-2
TGTGCCAGTAGTATCCCCGGGACCGCGAGCTATGGCTACACCTTC
CASSIPGTASYGYTF
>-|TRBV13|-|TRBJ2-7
TGTGCCAGCAGCTTAGGGCTAGCGAACACCTGCGAGCAGTACTTC
CASSLGLANTCEQYF
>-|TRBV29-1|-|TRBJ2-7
TGCAGCGTTTTAGGGCCCACACCCGAGCAGTACTTC
CSVLGPTPEQYF
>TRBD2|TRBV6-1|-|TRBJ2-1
TGTGCCACGGGGGGAATGGACCTCTGGACGGAGCAGTTCTTC
CATGGMDLWTEQFF
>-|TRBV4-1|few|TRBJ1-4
TGCGCCAGCAGCCAAGTTAATGGATGGGGACTGTTTTTT
CASSQVNGWGLFF
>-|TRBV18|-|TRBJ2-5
TGTGCCAGCTCACCCCGATCCAGCCAAGAGACCCAGTACTTC
CASSPRSSQETQYF
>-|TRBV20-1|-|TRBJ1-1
TGCAGTGCTAGAGTCTGGGAGAACACTGAAGCTTTCTTT
CSARVWENTEAFF
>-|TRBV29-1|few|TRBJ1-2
TGCAGCGTGGGTCCCGTCAGTAACTATGGCTACACCTTC
CSVGPVSNYGYTF
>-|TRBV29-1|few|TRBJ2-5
TGCAGCGTTGAAATGGTCCAGCCGGGGGACAAAGTGTGGGAGACCCAGTACTTC
CSVEMVQPGDKVWETQYF
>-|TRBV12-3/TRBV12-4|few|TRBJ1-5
TGTGCCAGCAGTTTCGGGGGTCCGACTCAGCCCCAGCATTTT
CASSFGGPTQPQHF
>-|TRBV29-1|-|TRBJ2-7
TGCAGCGTTGAAGGGGGCAGCTCCCCCTACGAGCAGTACTTC
CSVEGGSSPYEQYF
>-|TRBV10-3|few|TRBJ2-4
TGTGCCATCAGTGACATAAGGAACATTCAGTACTTC
CAISDIRNIQYF
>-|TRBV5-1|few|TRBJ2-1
TGCGCCAGCAGCCCGCTACAGGGTAGGAGGAATGAGCAGTTCTTC
CASSPLQGRRNEQFF